The TCR beta chain described here comes from a study of HIV-infected children after antiretroviral therapy interruption. Study findings and constraints: Naive CD4+ sequences overlapped less between time points once interruption began.

Treatment described: PENTA 11 planned treatment interruption arm or continuous ART arm. Samples needed at least 5 million viable cryopreserved PBMCs. RNA-based 3' RACE libraries used unique molecular identifiers. TCRdb used MiXCR to reprocess the 3' RACE reads, holding one entry per CDR3 protein. The sample contains fewer than 50,000 distinct CDR3 sequences, 4.3% of which appear only once. Deletions cut 0 bases from V and 3 bases from J, with 5 bases between. Per the germline V gene, CDR1 is MNHNS and CDR2 is SASEGT. The CDR3 contains 13 residues. This clonotype was detected many times. Its matching antigen is unknown.

This sequence was found in a pool of human donors with HIV. Sample: CD45RA+ CD4+ T cells from PBMCs, pooled from several time points, taken from a donor given antiretroviral therapy, either interrupted or continuous. As for subset: naive CD4+ CD45RA+ CD45RO- T cells. V and J are TRBV6-1 and TRBJ1-1; perhaps TRBD1 as D (5 bases). CDR3 in DNA: TGTGCCAGCAGTGAAGCGGGGGACACTGAAGCTTTCTTT. Translation: CASSEAGDTEAFF.